The 2 T cell receptor beta chains given below trace back to one sample, sequenced in a study of OX40 agonist ivuxolimab in advanced cancers. The library relied on the immunoSEQ multiplex PCR assay. TCRdb limited this immuneACCESS table to in-frame rearrangements with V and J called. A share of clones is missing; checked studies link under half to unresolved V genes, and the rest is unexplained. The sample table records more than 40,000 clones; about nine tenths of these occur just once. Of the sample, about three fifths falls within the top ten clones. The sample consisted of CD4+ or CD8+ T cells sorted from blood, taken in a trial of the OX40 agonist ivuxolimab. The receptor set was obtained from an adult with an advanced solid tumor such as melanoma, head and neck, liver or kidney cancer.

V usage is TRBV6-5 and J usage is TRBJ2-2; D gene unclear. Between the trimmed V and J ends, which lost 0 bases and 2 bases, there was a span of 10 bases. CDR1 and CDR2 from the germline V gene are MNHEY and SVGAGI. This CDR3 has 16 amino acids. This CDR3 reads CASSYSWTGNTGELFF. For the CDR3, the DNA is TGTGCCAGCAGTTACTCTTGGACGGGCAACACCGGGGAGCTGTTTTTT.

In its sample, this clone was seen a few times. The V and J genes are TRBV5-4 and TRBJ1-3, with no clear D. V was trimmed by 0 bases and J by 2 bases, leaving 6 bases between them. This CDR3 region has 14 residues. CDR1 is SGHNT, CDR2 YYREEE, per germline (reference sequence). Written as DNA, the CDR3 is TGTGCCAGCAGCTTGGACAGTACTGGAAACACCATATATTTT. This codes for CASSLDSTGNTIYF.